This TCR beta chain was profiled in a study of OX40 agonist ivuxolimab in advanced cancers. Background on the study: Every 2 weeks, patients got intravenous ivuxolimab at one of six dose levels (0.01-10 mg/kg). Partial responses were seen in three patients, one with hepatocellular carcinoma and two with cutaneous melanoma. General study results and limits: It was not determined which antigens were specifically recognized by the peripheral T cells that had undergone clonal expansion. More expanded clones were found, on average, in CD8+ than in CD4+ T cells.

Unmatched junction bases numbered 6, after V lost 0 bases and J lost 6 bases. Germline values: CDR1 MNHEY, CDR2 SVGAGI. This CDR3 comprises 15 residues. Profiled with immunoSEQ multiplex PCR; TCRdb holds only in-frame clones, not every one. The sample holds 30,000 to 45,000 clones, 80% to 85% seen once. Notes on this clone: What it binds is not known.

This chain joins TRBV6-5 and TRBJ2-7; TRBD1 matches at 9 bases. The source material was CD4+ or CD8+ T cells sorted from blood, sampled in a trial of the OX40 agonist ivuxolimab. The TCR sequence derives from an adult with an advanced solid tumor such as melanoma, head and neck, liver or kidney cancer. The CDR3 bases are TGTGCCAGCAGTTACTCTCGGGACAGGGATGTCGAGCAGTACTTC. Its translation is CASSYSRDRDVEQYF.